These 22 T cell receptor beta chains were all obtained from the same sample, sequenced in a study of CXCR3-negative and CXCR3-positive naive CD8 T cells. The libraries of TRB cDNA were prepared using 5' RACE with UMI labels. Following a re-call of the 5' RACE reads, TCRdb has one entry per CDR3 protein and lacks DNA. The listing records 130,000 or so distinct CDR3 sequences. Sequencing used naive CXCR3- CD8+ T cells from blood. Subset given: CD45RO-CCR7+CD27+CD95- naive CD8+ T cells lacking CXCR3 (TNR3-). Source of these receptors: a human donor in good health. Some clones in this sample may be carry-over from other donors' samples.

The genes are TRBV7-9 and TRBJ2-7. This CDR3 comprises 14 residues. Germline V gene sequence: CDR1 SEHNR, CDR2 FQNEAQ (reference sequence). This chain's CDR3 is CASSLRSAPYEQYF.

The genes are TRBV14 and TRBJ2-3; TCRdb's D call, TRBD2, is unchecked because there is no DNA. This CDR3 is 21 amino acids long. The germline V gene has CDR1 SGHDN and CDR2 FVKESK. This CDR3 reads CASSQEGGWSGTFSTTDTQYF.

The chain employs TRBV12-3 or TRBV12-4 and TRBJ2-3. The CDR3 contains 13 residues. CDR3 residues: CASSSPSGDTQYF.

The chain has TRBV18 and TRBJ1-1. CDR1 KGHSH and CDR2 LQKENI come from the germline V gene. This CDR3 contains 14 residues. The CDR3 region is CASSPLAENTEAFF.

The J gene is TRBJ2-5, the V gene TRBV7-9; checking the TCRdb D call of TRBD1 is not possible without DNA. Germline V gene sequence: CDR1 SEHNR, CDR2 FQNEAQ (reference sequence). The CDR3 is made up of 14 amino acids. The CDR3 sequence is CASSRDRGQETQYF.

Here the CDR3 reads CSVEEGDTQYF. The chain recombines TRBV29-1 with TRBJ2-3. Germline CDR1 and CDR2: SQVTM and ANQGSEA. CDR3 length: 11 residues.

The chain employs TRBV7-8 and TRBJ1-5; TCRdb's assignment of TRBD1 cannot be checked, as there is no DNA. Looked up from germline, CDR1 is SGHVS and CDR2 is FQNEAQ. This CDR3 has 16 residues. CDR3 in amino acids: CASSPHGTGGNQPQHF. Together with reference TRBV7-8 and TRBJ1-5, the CDR3 gives the full variable domain: GAGVSQSPRYKVAKRGQDVALRCDPISGHVSLFWYQQALGQGPEFLTYFQNEAQLDKSGLPSDRFFAERPEGSVSTLKIQRTQQEDSAVYLCASSPHGTGGNQPQHFGDGTRLSIL.

The genes are TRBV2 and TRBJ2-7. Looked up from germline, CDR1 is SNHLY and CDR2 is FYNNEI. The CDR3 sequence is 12 residues long. This CDR3 reads CASSDNSYEQYF.

The rearrangement uses TRBV5-1 and TRBJ2-5; the D call of TRBD1 rests on TCRdb alone, since no DNA is present to check it. The CDR3 totals 16 residues. Germline V CDR1 and CDR2: SGHRS, YFSETQ. The CDR3 is CASSPGENLYQETQYF.

CDR3 residues: CATRPTGSNQPQHF. This chain uses TRBV15 with TRBJ1-5; no DNA is available, so the TRBD1 call from TCRdb remains unchecked. This CDR3 region has 14 residues. Per germline, CDR1 LNHNV and CDR2 YYDKDF (reference sequence).

The chain is built from TRBV6-1 and TRBJ2-1; TCRdb designates TRBD2, a call that cannot be tested without DNA. The germline V gene has CDR1 MNHNS and CDR2 SASEGT. The CDR3 spans 19 residues. The CDR3 is CASRPYLSAIAPLYNEQFF.

The chain uses TRBV2 and TRBJ2-1. This CDR3 comprises 15 residues. Germline V gene data show CDR1 as SNHLY and CDR2 as FYNNEI. Here the CDR3 reads CASSERPSSYNEQFF.

The J gene is TRBJ2-2, the V gene TRBV4-3; the D call of TRBD1 rests on TCRdb alone, since no DNA is present to check it. CDR1 is LGHNA and CDR2 is YSLEER in the germline V gene. This CDR3 is 13 amino acids long. This CDR3 reads CASGEQGTGELFF.

The V call is TRBV28, the J call TRBJ2-1; TCRdb gives TRBD1 as the D gene, but with no DNA this cannot be confirmed. Looked up from germline, CDR1 is MDHEN and CDR2 is SYDVKM. CDR3 length equals 13 residues. The CDR3 protein is CASSLSRVNEQFF.

The V gene is TRBV5-1, the J gene TRBJ2-3; TCRdb's assignment of TRBD2 cannot be checked, as there is no DNA. The CDR3 extends over 12 amino acids. CDR1 and CDR2 (germline): SGHRS, YFSETQ. The CDR3 reads CASSQEADTQYF.

The chain's CDR3 is CASSYEVRGRGDEQFF. The chain has TRBV6-2 or TRBV6-3 and TRBJ2-1; TCRdb returns TRBD1, unconfirmable since there is no DNA. The germline V gene encodes CDR1 MNHEY and CDR2 SVGEGT. The CDR3 runs 16 residues.

The CDR3 reads CASSFRNEQFF. This sequence joins TRBV7-8 and TRBJ2-1. The CDR3 spans 11 residues. Germline values: CDR1 SGHVS, CDR2 FQNEAQ.

J is TRBJ2-1 and V is TRBV4-3; absent DNA, TCRdb's TRBD2 call cannot be checked. Germline loops: CDR1 LGHNA, CDR2 YSLEER. This CDR3 spans 15 amino acids. The CDR3 reads CASSQEGSLGHEQFF.

The CDR3 sequence is CSAPDITETQYF. This rearrangement joins TRBV20-1 to TRBJ2-5; TCRdb picks TRBD1, but there is no DNA to check that call. The CDR3 covers 12 residues. From germline, CDR1 is DFQATT and CDR2 SNEGSKA (reference sequence).

This chain links TRBV3-1 with TRBJ2-7. Germline V lookup: CDR1 LGHDT, CDR2 YNNKEL (reference sequence). This CDR3 is 14 amino acids long. This CDR3 is CASSEEVTHYEQYF.

The rearrangement links TRBV29-1 to TRBJ2-3; absent DNA, TCRdb's TRBD1 call cannot be checked. The CDR3 sequence is 16 residues long. Germline values: CDR1 SQVTM, CDR2 ANQGSEA. Here the CDR3 reads CSVGRGQGNYTDTQYF.

The chain couples TRBV7-9 to TRBJ2-6; TCRdb names TRBD2, which stays unverified in the absence of DNA. This CDR3 region has 15 residues. CDR1 SEHNR and CDR2 FQNEAQ come from the germline V gene (reference sequence). The chain's CDR3 is CASSHLAGGANVLTF.